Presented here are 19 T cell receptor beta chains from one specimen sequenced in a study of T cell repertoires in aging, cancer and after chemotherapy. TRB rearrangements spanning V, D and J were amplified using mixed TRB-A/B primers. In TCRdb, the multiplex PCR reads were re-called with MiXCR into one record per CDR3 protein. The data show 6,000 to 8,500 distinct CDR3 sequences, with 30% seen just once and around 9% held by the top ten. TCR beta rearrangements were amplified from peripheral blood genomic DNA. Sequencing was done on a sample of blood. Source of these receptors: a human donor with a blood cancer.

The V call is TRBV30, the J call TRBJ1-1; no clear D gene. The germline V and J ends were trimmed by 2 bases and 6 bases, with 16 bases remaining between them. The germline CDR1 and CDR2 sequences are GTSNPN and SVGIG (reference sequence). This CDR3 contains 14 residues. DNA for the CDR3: TGTGCCTGGAGTCGTAAAGGGTACTCAGCTGAAGCTTTCTTT. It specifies CAWSRKGYSAEAFF.

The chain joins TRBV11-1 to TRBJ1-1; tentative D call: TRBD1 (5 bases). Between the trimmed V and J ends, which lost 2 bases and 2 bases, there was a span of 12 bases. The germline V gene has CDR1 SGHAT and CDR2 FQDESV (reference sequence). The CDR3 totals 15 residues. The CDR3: CASSLNGGLNTEAFF. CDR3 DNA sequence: TGTGCCAGCAGCTTAAACGGGGGGTTAAACACTGAAGCTTTCTTT.

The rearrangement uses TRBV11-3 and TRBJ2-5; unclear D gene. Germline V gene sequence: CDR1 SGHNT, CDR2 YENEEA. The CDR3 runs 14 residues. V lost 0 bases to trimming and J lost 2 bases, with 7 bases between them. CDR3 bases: TGTGCCAGCAGCTTAGAAGTCCTTCAAGAGACCCAGTACTTC. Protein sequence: CASSLEVLQETQYF.

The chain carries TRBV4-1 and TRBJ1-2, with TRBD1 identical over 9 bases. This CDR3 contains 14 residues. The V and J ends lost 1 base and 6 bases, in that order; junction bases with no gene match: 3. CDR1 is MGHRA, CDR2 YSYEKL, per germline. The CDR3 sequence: CASSQVGTGNGYTF. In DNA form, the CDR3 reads TGCGCCAGCAGCCAAGTCGGGACAGGGAATGGCTACACCTTC.

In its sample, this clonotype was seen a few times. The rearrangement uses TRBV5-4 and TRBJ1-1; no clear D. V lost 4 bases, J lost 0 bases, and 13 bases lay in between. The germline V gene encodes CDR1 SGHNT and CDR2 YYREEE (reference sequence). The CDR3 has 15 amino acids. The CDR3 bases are TGTGCCAGCAGCCCTTCTGGCGGGATGAACACTGAAGCTTTCTTT. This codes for CASSPSGGMNTEAFF. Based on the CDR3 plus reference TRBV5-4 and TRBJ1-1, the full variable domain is ETGVTQSPTHLIKTRGQQVTLRCSSQSGHNTVSWYQQALGQGPQFIFQYYREEENGRGNFPPRFSGLQFPNYSSELNVNALELDDSALYLCASSPSGGMNTEAFFGQGTRLTVV.

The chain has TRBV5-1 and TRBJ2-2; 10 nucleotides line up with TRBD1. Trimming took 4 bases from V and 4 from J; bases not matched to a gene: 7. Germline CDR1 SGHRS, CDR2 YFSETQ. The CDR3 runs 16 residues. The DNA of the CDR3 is TGCGCCAGCAGCCCTCGGACAGGGGGTATCACCGGGGAGCTGTTTTTT. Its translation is CASSPRTGGITGELFF.

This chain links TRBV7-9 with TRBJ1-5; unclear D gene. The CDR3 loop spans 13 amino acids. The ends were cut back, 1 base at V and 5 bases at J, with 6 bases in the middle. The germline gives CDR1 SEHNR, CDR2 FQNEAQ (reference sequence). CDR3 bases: TGTGCCAGCAGCTTAGTTGGGGATCAGCCCCAGCATTTT. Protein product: CASSLVGDQPQHF.

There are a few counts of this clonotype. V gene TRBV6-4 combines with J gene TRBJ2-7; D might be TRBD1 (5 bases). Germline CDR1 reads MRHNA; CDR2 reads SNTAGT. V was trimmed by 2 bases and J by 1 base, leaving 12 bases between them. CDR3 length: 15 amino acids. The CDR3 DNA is TGTGCCAGCAGTGACCGGCCAGGGCCTTCCTACGAGCAGTACTTC. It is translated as CASSDRPGPSYEQYF.

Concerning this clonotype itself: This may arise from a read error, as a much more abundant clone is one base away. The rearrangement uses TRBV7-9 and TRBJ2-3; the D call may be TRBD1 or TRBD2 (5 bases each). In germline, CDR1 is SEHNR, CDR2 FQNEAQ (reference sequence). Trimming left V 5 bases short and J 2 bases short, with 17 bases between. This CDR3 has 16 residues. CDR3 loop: CASSRMGRLVTDTQYF. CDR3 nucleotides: TGTGCCAGCAGCCGAATGGGACGCCTAGTCACAGATACGCAGTATTTT.

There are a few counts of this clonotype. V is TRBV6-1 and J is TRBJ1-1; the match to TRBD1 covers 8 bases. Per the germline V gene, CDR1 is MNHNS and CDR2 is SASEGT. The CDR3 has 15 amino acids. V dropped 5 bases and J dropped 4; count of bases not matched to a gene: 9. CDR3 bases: TGTGCCAGCAGTACCCGGACGGGACAGGCCACTGAAGCTTTCTTT. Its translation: CASSTRTGQATEAFF.

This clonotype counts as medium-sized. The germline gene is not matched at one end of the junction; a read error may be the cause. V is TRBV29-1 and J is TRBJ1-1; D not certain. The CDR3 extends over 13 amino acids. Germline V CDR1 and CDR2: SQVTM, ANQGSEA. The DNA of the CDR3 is TGCAGCGGATCCCTCGGACGGAACTCTGAAGCTTTCTTT. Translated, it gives CSGSLGRNSEAFF.

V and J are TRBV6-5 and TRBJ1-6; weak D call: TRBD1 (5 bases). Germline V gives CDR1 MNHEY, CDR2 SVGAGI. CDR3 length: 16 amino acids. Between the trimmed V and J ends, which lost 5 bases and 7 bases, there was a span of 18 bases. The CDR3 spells CASSALTGTGNSPLHF. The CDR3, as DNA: TGTGCCAGCAGTGCGCTTACAGGTACTGGGAATTCACCCCTCCACTTT.

CDR3 sequence reads: CSANAGEVSTEAFF. CDR3 sequence (DNA): TGCAGTGCTAACGCAGGCGAGGTGAGCACTGAAGCTTTCTTT. The rearrangement links TRBV20-1 to TRBJ1-1; D remains ambiguous. Germline values: CDR1 DFQATT, CDR2 SNEGSKA (reference sequence). V was trimmed by 4 bases and J by 4 bases, leaving 16 bases between them. The CDR3 contains 14 residues.

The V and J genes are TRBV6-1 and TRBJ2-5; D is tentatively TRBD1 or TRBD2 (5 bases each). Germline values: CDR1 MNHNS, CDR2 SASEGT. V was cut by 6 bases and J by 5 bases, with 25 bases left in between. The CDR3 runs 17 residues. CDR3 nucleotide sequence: TGTGCCAGCAGCCCTGGACACCCCGGGGAGATCCATGAGACCCAGTACTTC. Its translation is CASSPGHPGEIHETQYF.

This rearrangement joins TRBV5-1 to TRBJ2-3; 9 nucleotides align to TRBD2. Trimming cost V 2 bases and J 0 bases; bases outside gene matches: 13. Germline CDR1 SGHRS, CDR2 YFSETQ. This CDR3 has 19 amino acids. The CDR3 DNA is TGCGCCAGCAGCTTAGCAAGGGCTAGCGGGGTGGCTAGCACAGATACGCAGTATTTT. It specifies CASSLARASGVASTDTQYF.

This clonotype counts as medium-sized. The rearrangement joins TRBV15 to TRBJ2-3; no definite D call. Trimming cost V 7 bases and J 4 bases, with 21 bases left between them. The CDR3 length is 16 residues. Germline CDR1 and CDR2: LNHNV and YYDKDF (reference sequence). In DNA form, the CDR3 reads TGTGCCACCACCACCAGACTGAGCCCCAGCGCAGATACGCAGTATTTT. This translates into CATTTRLSPSADTQYF.

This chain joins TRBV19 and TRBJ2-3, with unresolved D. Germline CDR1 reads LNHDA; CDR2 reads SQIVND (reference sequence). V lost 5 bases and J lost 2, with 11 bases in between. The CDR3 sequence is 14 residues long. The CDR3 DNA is TGTGCCAGTAGTCCCGCGGCCGTCACAGATACGCAGTATTTT. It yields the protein CASSPAAVTDTQYF.

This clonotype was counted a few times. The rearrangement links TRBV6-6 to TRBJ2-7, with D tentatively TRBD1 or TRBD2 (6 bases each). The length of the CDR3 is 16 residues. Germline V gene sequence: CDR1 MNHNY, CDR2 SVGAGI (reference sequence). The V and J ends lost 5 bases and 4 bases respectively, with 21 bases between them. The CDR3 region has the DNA TGTGCCAGCAGTGAGTCCGCGGGACACCGTATATACGAGCAGTACTTC. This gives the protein CASSESAGHRIYEQYF.

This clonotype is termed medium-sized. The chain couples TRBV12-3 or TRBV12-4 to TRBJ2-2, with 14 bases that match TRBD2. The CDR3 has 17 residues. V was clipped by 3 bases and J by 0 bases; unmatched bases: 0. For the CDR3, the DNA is TGTGCCAGCAGTTTGGGACTAGCGGGGGCGAACACCGGGGAGCTGTTTTTT. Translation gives CASSLGLAGANTGELFF.